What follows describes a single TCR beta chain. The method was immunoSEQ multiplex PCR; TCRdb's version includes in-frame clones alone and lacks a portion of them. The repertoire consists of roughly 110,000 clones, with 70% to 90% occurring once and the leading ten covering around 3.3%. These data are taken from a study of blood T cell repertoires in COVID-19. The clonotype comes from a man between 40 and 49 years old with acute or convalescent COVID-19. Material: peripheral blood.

In DNA form, the CDR3 reads TGTGCCATCAGGGATGGACAGGGGGTTGCCGAGCAGTACTTC. Its translation: CAIRDGQGVAEQYF. The chain uses TRBV10-3 and TRBJ2-7, with 10 bases lining up with TRBD1. The CDR3 loop spans 14 amino acids. The junction had 8 bases not matched to a gene; V was cut back by 6 bases and J by 6 bases. CDR1 and CDR2 from the germline V gene are ENHRY and SYGVKD.